This entry is about one T cell receptor (beta chain). The record originates from a study of Tregs in tolerant kidney transplant recipients. Produced via immunoSEQ multiplex PCR; TCRdb's table is partial and in-frame only. The sample gives 90,000 or so clones, around 90% of which show up once; roughly 5% is in the top ten. Trimming pared 5 bases from V and 10 bases from J, leaving 27 bases between. This CDR3 is 17 amino acids long. The clonotype comes from a human donor in good health. This chain joins TRBV23-1 and TRBJ1-5; D might be TRBD1 (5 bases). TRBV23-1 is an ORF; its function is uncertain. The sequenced sample was CD8+ T cells from blood. The CDR3 spells CASSKPRDRHWFGPQHF. In DNA form, the CDR3 reads TGCGCCAGCAGTAAACCCCGGGACCGCCACTGGTTCGGCCCCCAGCATTTT.